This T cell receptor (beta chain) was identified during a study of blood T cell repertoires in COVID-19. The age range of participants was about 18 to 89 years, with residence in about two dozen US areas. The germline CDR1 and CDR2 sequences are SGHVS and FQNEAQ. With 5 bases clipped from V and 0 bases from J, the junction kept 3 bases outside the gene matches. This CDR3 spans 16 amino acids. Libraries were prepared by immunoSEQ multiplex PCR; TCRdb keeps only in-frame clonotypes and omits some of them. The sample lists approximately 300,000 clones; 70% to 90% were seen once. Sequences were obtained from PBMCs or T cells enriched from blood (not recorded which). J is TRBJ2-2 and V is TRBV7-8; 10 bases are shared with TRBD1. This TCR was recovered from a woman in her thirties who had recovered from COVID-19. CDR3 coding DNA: TGTGCCAGCAGCCGAGGGACAGGGGCGAACACCGGGGAGCTGTTTTTT. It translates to CASSRGTGANTGELFF.